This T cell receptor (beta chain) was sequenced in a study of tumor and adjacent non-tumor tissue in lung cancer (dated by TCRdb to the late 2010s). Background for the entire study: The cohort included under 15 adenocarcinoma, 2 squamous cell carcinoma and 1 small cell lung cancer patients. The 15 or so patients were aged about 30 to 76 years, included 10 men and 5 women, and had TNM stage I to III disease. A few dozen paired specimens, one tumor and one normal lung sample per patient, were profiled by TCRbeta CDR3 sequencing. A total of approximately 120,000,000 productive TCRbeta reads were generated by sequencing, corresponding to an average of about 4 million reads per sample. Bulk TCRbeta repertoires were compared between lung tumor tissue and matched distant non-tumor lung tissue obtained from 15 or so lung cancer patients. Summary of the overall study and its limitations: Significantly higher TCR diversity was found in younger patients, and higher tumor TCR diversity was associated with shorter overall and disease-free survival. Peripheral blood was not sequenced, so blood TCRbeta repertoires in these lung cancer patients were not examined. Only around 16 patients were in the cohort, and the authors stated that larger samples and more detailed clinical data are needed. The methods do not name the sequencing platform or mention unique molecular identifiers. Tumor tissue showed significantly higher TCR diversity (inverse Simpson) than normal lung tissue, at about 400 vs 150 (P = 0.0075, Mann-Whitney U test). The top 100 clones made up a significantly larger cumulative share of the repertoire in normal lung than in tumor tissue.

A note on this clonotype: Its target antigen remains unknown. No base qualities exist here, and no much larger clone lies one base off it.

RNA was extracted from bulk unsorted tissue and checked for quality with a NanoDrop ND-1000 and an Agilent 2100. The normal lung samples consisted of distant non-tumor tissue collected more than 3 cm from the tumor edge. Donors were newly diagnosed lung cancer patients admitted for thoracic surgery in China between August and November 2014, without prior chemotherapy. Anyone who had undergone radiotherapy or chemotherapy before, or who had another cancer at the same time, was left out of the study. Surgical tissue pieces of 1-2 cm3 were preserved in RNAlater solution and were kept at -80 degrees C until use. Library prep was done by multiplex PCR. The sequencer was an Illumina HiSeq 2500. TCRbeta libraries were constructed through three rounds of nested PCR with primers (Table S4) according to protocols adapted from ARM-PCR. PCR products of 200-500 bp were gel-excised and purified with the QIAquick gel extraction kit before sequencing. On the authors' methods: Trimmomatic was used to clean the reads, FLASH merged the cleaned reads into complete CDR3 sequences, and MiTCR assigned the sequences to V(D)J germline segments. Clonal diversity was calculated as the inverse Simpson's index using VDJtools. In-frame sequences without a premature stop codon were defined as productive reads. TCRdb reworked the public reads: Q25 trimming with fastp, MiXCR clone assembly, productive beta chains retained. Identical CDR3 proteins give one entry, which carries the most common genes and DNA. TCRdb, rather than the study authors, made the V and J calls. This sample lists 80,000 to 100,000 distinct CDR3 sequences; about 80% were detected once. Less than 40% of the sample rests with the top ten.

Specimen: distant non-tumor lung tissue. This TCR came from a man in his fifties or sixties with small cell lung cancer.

The CDR3 corresponds to CAISLVADEQFF. DNA sequence: TGTGCCATCAGTTTAGTAGCAGATGAGCAGTTCTTC. Here the chain combines TRBV10-3 and TRBJ2-1, with no confidently assigned D gene. Spanning cysteine to phenylalanine, the CDR3 consists of 12 amino acids. This entry keeps only the CDR3 DNA: 36 bases, framed from base 1. For CDR1 and CDR2, the germline V gene lists ENHRY and SYGVKD. The junction shows trimming of 5 bases on V and 8 bases on J, plus 10 bases between the germline ends.